This T cell receptor beta chain emerged from a study of blood T cell repertoires in COVID-19. The Seattle patients joined while their infection was active and were tracked longitudinally afterward. V dropped 5 bases and J dropped 2 bases, with 12 bases sitting between them. CDR1 SEHNR and CDR2 FQNEAQ come from the germline V gene (reference sequence). The CDR3 consists of 15 residues. Generated by immunoSEQ multiplex PCR, the TCRdb table keeps only in-frame clones and is missing some. The table has 150,000 to 200,000 clones, roughly 83% seen once; the top ten hold about 7%. The sequencing sample was made of peripheral blood. This clonotype was obtained from a woman between 40 and 50 years old with COVID-19, enrolled during active disease. V gene TRBV7-9 combines with J gene TRBJ1-4, with TRBD1 as a possible D gene (5 bases). This chain's CDR3 is CASSPGEGTNEKLFF. The CDR3 nucleotides are TGTGCCAGCAGCCCGGGGGAGGGGACTAATGAAAAACTGTTTTTT.